Detailed here is one TCR beta chain. Its target antigen remains unknown. Per-base qualities were not stored, and no clone one base away is much larger. Ficoll-Paque density gradient centrifugation was used to isolate PBMCs. Reads for this sample came from an Illumina NovaSeq 6000. cDNA libraries for TCRalpha and TCRbeta were prepared by 5'RACE using constant-segment primers, with sample barcodes and unique molecular identifiers added. Trizol reagent was used to extract RNA from every sample. The libraries were amplified in two PCR steps, and the second step added a second sample barcode and Illumina TruSeq adapters. Libraries were sequenced on an Illumina NovaSeq with 2 x 150 bp paired-end reads. The authors' analysis ran thus. Demultiplexing of reads and collapsing into UMI-guided consensus sequences were performed with migec v1.2.7. Using mixcr v2.1.11, UMI consensuses were aligned to TRA and TRB V and J templates and then assembled into clonotypes. A clonotype was counted as expanded or contracted only when both edgeR and NoisET called the clonotype significant, with the noise models trained on biological replicates. For edgeR calls, the cutoffs were a false discovery rate-adjusted p below 0.01 and a log2 fold-change threshold of 1. As an exploratory analysis of dynamics, max-normalized trajectories of the 1000 most abundant clonotypes were examined with PCA combined with hierarchical clustering. Separately sequenced CD4+ and CD8+ repertoires were used to assign a CD4 or CD8 phenotype to each responding clone. The public reads were reanalyzed by TCRdb: fastp trimming at Q25, MiXCR alignment, in-frame beta chains only. Identical CDR3 protein sequences are pooled into one entry, listed with their most common genes and DNA. The V and J calls were not made by the authors but by TCRdb's processing. The sample data list some 50,000 distinct CDR3 sequences, and roughly 27% of these were observed just once. The ten most abundant clones make up about 39% of the sample.

The data were obtained in a study of T-cell memory formation after mild COVID-19 (dated by TCRdb to the early 2020s). Study-level background: TCR sequence clusters from the two donors were largely donor specific. Two young, previously healthy adult volunteers, one female and one male, were included in the cohort. Longitudinal TCRalpha and TCRbeta repertoire sequencing tracked T-cell clones expanding and contracting after mild COVID-19 in a couple of donors. Overall results and qualifications from the work: SARS-CoV-2 specificity was not confirmed for the second-wave clones peaking on day 37. Balanced CD4/CD8 phenotypes were observed for clones contracting from day 15 to 85, whereas a bias towards CD4+ was observed for a second wave of clones expanding from day 15 to 37. Some responding clones were found in pre-infection memory, which suggests that pre-existing cross-reactive memory T cells took part in the SARS-CoV-2 response. Only two mild cases were covered by the study, and larger cohorts that include severe cases with pre-infection samples were considered necessary. Contracting CD4+ clones were found mainly in CM and EM memory subsets, while CD8+ clones were enriched in EMRA.

V loses 1 base, J loses 4 bases, and the germline ends lie 13 bases apart. Via the germline V gene (reference sequence), CDR1 is PRHDT and CDR2 FYEKMQ. Counted from cysteine to phenylalanine, this CDR3 has 16 amino acids. Of all the DNA, just the CDR3 is kept, 48 bases in frame from base 1. Material: PBMCs or a T cell subset sorted from them (not recorded which). The TCR comes from a young man who had mild COVID-19 (a few samples of this study predate the infection). The sample titles of this study are shuffled in the database, so cell type and time point are left out; the donor was told from shared clones. The V and J genes are TRBV13 and TRBJ2-2; the best D guess is TRBD1, with 6 bases matching. The nucleotide sequence reads TGTGCCAGCAGCTTAGTGGTTTCAGGGGTCACCGGGGAGCTGTTTTTT. Translated, it reads CASSLVVSGVTGELFF.